This TCR beta chain was captured by sequencing in a study of CD8 T cells in Susac syndrome. The CDR3 has 16 amino acids. The V gene's germline CDR1 is MNHEY and CDR2 SVGAGI. Germline trimming cut 0 bases from V and 1 base from J; bases unmatched to any gene: 4. cDNA came from approximately 0.5 to 1 ug RNA primed by random hexamers. TCRdb reprocessed the immunoSEQ multiplex PCR reads with MiXCR, giving one entry per CDR3 protein. The sample includes about 120,000 distinct CDR3 sequences, 85% to 95% of them seen just once. The sequenced sample consisted of CD4+ T cells from PBMCs. This chain connects TRBV6-5 to TRBJ2-7, with 9 bases lining up with TRBD1. This clonotype was sampled from a human donor with multiple sclerosis. The CDR3 coding sequence is TGTGCCAGCAGTTACTCAGCCGGGACAGGGTCCTACGAGCAGTACTTC. Protein product: CASSYSAGTGSYEQYF.